One and the same sample provided the 10 T cell receptor beta chains below, sequenced in a study of T cells in Graves' hyperthyroidism and ophthalmopathy. Template material for amplifying TCR beta CDR3 regions consisted of RNA transcripts. The TCR CDR3 was amplified in a first-round RT-PCR using the HTBI primer set. TCRdb itself ran the multiplex PCR reads through MiXCR, one entry per CDR3 protein. Among a few hundred thousand distinct CDR3 sequences listed, 35% to 55% were seen once. Input material: peripheral blood or thyroid tissue (not recorded which). The receptors were gathered from an adult woman with Graves' disease, either hyperthyroidism or ophthalmopathy (not recorded which).

The table lists this clonotype with a few counts. The CDR3 region has the DNA TGCAGTGCCGGGACCGCTAATTCACCCCTCCACTTT. Translation gives CSAGTANSPLHF. This sequence joins TRBV20-1 and TRBJ1-6; a possible D gene is TRBD1 (5 bases). Germline V gives CDR1 DFQATT, CDR2 SNEGSKA (reference sequence). The CDR3 length is 12 residues. Trimming removed 6 bases from V and 6 bases from J, with 9 bases in between.

The chain has TRBV5-1 and TRBJ2-7, with D perhaps matching TRBD1 (6 bases). Per germline, CDR1 SGHRS and CDR2 YFSETQ. The CDR3 consists of 12 residues. V lost 4 bases and J lost 5, with 10 bases in between. DNA of the CDR3: TGCGCCAGCAGCCCAGGACAGAACGAGCAGTACTTC. The encoded protein is CASSPGQNEQYF.

This clonotype was observed at least ten times. V is TRBV11-2 and J is TRBJ1-1; a weak D match, TRBD1 (6 bases). This CDR3 is built from 14 residues. With 4 bases removed from V and 5 bases from J, the gap between germline ends came to 14 bases. Germline assignment: CDR1 SGHAT and CDR2 FQNNGV. The CDR3 protein is CASSWDIGVTEAFF. CDR3 bases: TGTGCCAGCAGCTGGGACATTGGCGTTACTGAAGCTTTCTTT.

The rearrangement joins TRBV29-1 to TRBJ1-1, with unresolved D. Germline V gene lookup returns CDR1 SQVTM and CDR2 ANQGSEA. V lost 6 bases and J lost 10, with 21 bases in between. The CDR3 totals 13 residues. For the CDR3, the DNA is TGCAGCGTATTGGGCCCCCCTTTCGCCGGAGCTTTCTTT. The encoded protein is CSVLGPPFAGAFF.

This chain joins TRBV24-1 and TRBJ2-5, with a weak D call TRBD2 (5 bases). In germline, CDR1 is KGHDR, CDR2 SFDVKD. The V end lost 4 bases, the J end lost 1 base, and 18 bases lay between the germline ends. This CDR3 has 17 residues. The CDR3 loop reads CATSDARASTFQETQYF. Here the CDR3 DNA reads TGTGCCACCAGTGACGCGCGGGCCAGCACCTTCCAAGAGACCCAGTACTTC.

The gene calls are TRBV10-3 and TRBJ1-6, with D possibly being TRBD1 (5 bases). V lost 6 bases and J lost 5, with 11 bases in between. The CDR3 runs 14 residues. Germline V gene lookup returns CDR1 ENHRY and CDR2 SYGVKD. The CDR3 loop is CAIRETVNNSPLHF. The CDR3 DNA sequence: TGTGCCATCAGAGAGACAGTGAATAATTCACCCCTCCACTTT.

This clonotype was found a few times. The chain combines TRBV3-1 with TRBJ1-2; a weak D match, TRBD1 (5 bases). Trimming left V 1 base short and J 5 bases short, with 14 bases between. Looked up from germline, CDR1 is LGHDT and CDR2 is YNNKEL (reference sequence). This CDR3 spans 15 amino acids. The CDR3 loop reads CASSQGVQGGYGYTF. DNA of the CDR3: TGTGCCAGCAGCCAAGGTGTCCAGGGAGGGTATGGCTACACCTTC.

This sequence joins TRBV7-9 and TRBJ1-5; the match to TRBD1 covers 7 bases. With 5 bases clipped from V and 4 bases from J, the junction kept 8 bases outside the gene matches. This CDR3 has 15 residues. CDR1 is SEHNR, CDR2 FQNEAQ, per germline (reference sequence). The CDR3 nucleotides read TGTGCCAGCAGCACCGACAGGGATAGGAATCAGCCCCAGCATTTT. This gives the protein CASSTDRDRNQPQHF. The full variable domain, with the rest looked up from reference TRBV7-9 and TRBJ1-5, is DTGVSQNPRHKITKRGQNVTFRCDPISEHNRLYWYRQTLGQGPEFLTYFQNEAQLEKSRLLSDRFSAERPKGSFSTLEIQRTEQGDSAMYLCASSTDRDRNQPQHFGDGTRLSIL.

This clonotype was seen a handful of times. This chain links TRBV20-1 with TRBJ1-3, with 8 bases aligning to TRBD1. J was trimmed by 4 bases and V by 6 bases; bases with no gene match: 2. Germline lookup yields CDR1 DFQATT and CDR2 SNEGSKA (reference sequence). CDR3 length: 12 residues. CDR3 nucleotide sequence: TGCAGTGCACGGGACAGGGGAAACACCATATATTTT. Translated: CSARDRGNTIYF.

The chain has TRBV2 and TRBJ1-1, with 9 positions matching TRBD1. J lost 4 bases, V lost 6 bases, and 6 bases had no gene match. The germline gives CDR1 SNHLY, CDR2 FYNNEI. CDR3 size: 14 residues. The CDR3 spells CASRVGQGSTEAFF. CDR3 nucleotides: TGTGCCAGCAGGGTGGGACAGGGCAGCACTGAAGCTTTCTTT.